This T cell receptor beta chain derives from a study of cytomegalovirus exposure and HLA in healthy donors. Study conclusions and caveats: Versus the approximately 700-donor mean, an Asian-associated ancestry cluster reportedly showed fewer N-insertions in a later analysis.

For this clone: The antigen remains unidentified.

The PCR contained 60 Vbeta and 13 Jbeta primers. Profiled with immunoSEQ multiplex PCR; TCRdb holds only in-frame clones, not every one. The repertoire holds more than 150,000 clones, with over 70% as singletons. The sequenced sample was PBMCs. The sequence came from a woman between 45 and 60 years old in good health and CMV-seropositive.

The chain's CDR3 is CASSLDRAYEAFF. DNA of the CDR3: TGTGCCAGCAGCTTAGACAGAGCTTATGAAGCTTTCTTT. The chain is built from TRBV7-2 and TRBJ1-1; D unclear. CDR3 size: 13 residues. Trimming stripped 1 base from V and 7 bases from J, with 10 bases between. The germline V gene encodes CDR1 SGHTA and CDR2 FQGNSA. The variable domain in full, with the rest retrieved from reference TRBV7-2 and TRBJ1-1, is GAGVSQSPSNKVTEKGKDVELRCDPISGHTALYWYRQSLGQGLEFLIYFQGNSAPDKSGLPSDRFSAERTGGSVSTLTIQRTQQEDSAVYLCASSLDRAYEAFFGQGTRLTVV.